This record looks at one T cell receptor beta chain sequence and its context. There are 14 residues in the CDR3. Germline values: CDR1 SGDLS, CDR2 YYNGEE. The ends were cut back, 3 bases at V and 4 bases at J, with 13 bases in the middle. This record belongs to a study of blood T cell repertoires in COVID-19. Sequenced by immunoSEQ multiplex PCR; TCRdb stores in-frame clones only, minus some. The profile shows about 170,000 clones, approximately 85% of them singletons. The source of this sequence is an elderly woman with COVID-19, enrolled during active disease. J is TRBJ1-2 and V is TRBV9; D unresolved. The sample was peripheral blood. The CDR3 reads CASSGPNEFYGYTF. CDR3 bases: TGTGCCAGCAGCGGCCCTAATGAATTCTATGGCTACACCTTC. The full variable domain, with the rest looked up from reference TRBV9 and TRBJ1-2, is DSGVTQTPKHLITATGQRVTLRCSPRSGDLSVYWYQQSLDQGLQFLIQYYNGEERAKGNILERFSAQQFPDLHSELNLSSLELGDSALYFCASSGPNEFYGYTFGSGTRLTVV.